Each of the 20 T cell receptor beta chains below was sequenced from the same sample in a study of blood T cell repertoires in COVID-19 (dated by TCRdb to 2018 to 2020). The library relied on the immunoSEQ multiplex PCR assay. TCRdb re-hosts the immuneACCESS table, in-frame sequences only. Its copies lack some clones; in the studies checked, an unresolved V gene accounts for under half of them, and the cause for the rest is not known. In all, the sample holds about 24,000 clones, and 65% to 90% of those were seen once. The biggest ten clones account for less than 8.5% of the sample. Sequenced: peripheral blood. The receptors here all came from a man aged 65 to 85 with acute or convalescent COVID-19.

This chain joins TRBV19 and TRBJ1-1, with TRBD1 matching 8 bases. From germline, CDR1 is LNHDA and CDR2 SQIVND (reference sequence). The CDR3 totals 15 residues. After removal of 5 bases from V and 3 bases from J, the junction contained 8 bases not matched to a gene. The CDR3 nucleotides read TGTGCCAGTAGTCCAGACAGGGGCCCGTACACTGAAGCTTTCTTT. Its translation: CASSPDRGPYTEAFF.

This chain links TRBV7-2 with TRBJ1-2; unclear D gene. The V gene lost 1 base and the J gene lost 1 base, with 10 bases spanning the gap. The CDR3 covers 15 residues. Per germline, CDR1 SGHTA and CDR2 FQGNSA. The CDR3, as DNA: TGTGCCAGCAGCTTAGGAATAGCCTTTAACTATGGCTACACCTTC. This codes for CASSLGIAFNYGYTF.

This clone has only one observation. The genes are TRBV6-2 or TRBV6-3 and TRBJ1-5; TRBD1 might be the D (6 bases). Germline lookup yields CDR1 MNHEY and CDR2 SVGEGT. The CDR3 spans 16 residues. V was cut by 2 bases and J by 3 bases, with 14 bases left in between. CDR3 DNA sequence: TGTGCCAGCAGTTACGGTGGGTCAGGGGCCAATCAGCCCCAGCATTTT. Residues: CASSYGGSGANQPQHF.

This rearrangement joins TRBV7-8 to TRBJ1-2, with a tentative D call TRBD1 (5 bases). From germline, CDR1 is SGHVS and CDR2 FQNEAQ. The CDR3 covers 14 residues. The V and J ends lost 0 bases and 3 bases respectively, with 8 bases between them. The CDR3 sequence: CASSLAGVDYGYTF. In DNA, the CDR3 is TGTGCCAGCAGCTTAGCAGGGGTCGACTATGGCTACACCTTC.

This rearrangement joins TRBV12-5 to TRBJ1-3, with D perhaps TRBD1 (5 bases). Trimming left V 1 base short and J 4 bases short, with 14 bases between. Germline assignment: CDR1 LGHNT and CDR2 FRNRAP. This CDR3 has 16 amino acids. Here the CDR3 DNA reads TGTGCTAGTGGTTTGGACAGGAGGGTTGGCGGAAACACCATATATTTT. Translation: CASGLDRRVGGNTIYF. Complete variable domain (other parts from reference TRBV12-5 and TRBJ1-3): DARVTQTPRHKVTEMGQEVTMRCQPILGHNTVFWYRQTMMQGLELLAYFRNRAPLDDSGMPKDRFSAEMPDATLATLKIQPSEPRDSAVYFCASGLDRRVGGNTIYFGEGSWLTVV.

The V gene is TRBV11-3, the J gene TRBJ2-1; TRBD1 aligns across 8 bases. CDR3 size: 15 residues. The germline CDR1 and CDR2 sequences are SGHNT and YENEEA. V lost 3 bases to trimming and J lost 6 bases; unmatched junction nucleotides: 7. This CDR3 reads CASSFEGQVFNEQFF. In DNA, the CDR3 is TGTGCCAGCAGCTTTGAGGGACAGGTCTTCAATGAGCAGTTCTTC.

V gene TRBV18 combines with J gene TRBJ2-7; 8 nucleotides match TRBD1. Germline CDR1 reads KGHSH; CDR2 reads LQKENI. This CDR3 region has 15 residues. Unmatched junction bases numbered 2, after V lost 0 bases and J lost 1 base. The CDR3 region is CASSPPRQGSYEQYF. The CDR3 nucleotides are TGTGCCAGCTCACCACCGCGACAGGGGTCCTACGAGCAGTACTTC.

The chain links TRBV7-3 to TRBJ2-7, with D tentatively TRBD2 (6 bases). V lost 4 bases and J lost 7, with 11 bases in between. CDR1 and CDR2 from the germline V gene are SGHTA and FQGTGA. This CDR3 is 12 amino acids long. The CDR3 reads CASSSGGGEQYF. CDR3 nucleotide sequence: TGTGCCAGCAGCTCCGGGGGAGGTGAGCAGTACTTC.

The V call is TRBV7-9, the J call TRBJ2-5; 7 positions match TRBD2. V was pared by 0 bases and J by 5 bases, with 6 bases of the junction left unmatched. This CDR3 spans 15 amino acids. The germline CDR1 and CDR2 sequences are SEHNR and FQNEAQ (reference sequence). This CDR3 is CASSLAVVREETQYF. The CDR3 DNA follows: TGTGCCAGCAGCTTAGCGGTGGTGCGGGAGGAGACCCAGTACTTC.

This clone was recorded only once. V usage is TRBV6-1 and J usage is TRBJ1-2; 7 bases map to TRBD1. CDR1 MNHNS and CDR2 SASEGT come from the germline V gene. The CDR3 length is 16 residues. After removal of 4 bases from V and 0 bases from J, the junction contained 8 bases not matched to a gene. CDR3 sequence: CASSATGANPNYGYTF. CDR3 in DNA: TGTGCCAGCAGTGCAACAGGGGCGAACCCTAACTATGGCTACACCTTC.

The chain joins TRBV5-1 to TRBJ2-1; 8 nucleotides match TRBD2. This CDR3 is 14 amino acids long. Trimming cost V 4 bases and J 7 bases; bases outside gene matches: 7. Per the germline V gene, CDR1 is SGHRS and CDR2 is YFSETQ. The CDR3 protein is CASSLGGASNEQFF. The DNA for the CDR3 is TGCGCCAGCAGCCTCGGGGGGGCGAGTAATGAGCAGTTCTTC.

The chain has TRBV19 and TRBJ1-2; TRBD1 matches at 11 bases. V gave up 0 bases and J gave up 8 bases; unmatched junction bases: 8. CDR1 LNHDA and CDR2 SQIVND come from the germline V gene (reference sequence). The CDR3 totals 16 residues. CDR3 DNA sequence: TGTGCCAGTAGTATAGATGCGGACAGGGGGCTACGGGGCTACACCTTC. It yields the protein CASSIDADRGLRGYTF.

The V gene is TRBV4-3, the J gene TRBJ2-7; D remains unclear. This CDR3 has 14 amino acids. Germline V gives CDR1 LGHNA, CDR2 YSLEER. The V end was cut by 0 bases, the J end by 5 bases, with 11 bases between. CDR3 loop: CASSQDMRSDEQYF. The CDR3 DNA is TGCGCCAGCAGCCAAGATATGAGGTCAGACGAGCAGTACTTC.

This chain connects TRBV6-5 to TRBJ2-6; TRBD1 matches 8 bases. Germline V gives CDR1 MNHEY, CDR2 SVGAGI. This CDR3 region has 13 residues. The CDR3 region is CGTGGSGANVLTF. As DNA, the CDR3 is TGTGGTACAGGGGGTTCTGGGGCCAACGTCCTGACTTTC.

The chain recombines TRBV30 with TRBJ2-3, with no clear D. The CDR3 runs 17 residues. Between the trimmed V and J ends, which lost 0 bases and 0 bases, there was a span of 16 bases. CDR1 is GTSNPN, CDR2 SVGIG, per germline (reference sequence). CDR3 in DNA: TGTGCCTGGAGTGTGGTCAAAGCTGGGCTCAGCACAGATACGCAGTATTTT. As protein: CAWSVVKAGLSTDTQYF.

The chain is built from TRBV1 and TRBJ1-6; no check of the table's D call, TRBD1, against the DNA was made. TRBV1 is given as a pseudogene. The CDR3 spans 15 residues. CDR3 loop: CTSRGRDRGFSPLHF. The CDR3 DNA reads TGCACCAGCAGGGGCCGGGACAGGGGTTTTTCACCCCTCCACTTT.

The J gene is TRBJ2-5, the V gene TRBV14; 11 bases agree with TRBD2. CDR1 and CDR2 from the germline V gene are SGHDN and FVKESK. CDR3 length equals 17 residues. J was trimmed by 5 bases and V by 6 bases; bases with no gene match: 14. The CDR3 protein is CASRRGDLAGGPETQYF. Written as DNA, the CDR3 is TGTGCCAGCAGAAGGGGGGACCTAGCGGGAGGCCCGGAGACCCAGTACTTC.

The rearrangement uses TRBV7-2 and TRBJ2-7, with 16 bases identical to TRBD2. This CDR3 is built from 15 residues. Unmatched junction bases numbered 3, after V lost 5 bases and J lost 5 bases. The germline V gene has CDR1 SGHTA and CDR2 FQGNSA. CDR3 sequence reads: CASSKGLAGGDEQYF. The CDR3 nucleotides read TGTGCCAGCAGCAAGGGACTAGCGGGAGGGGACGAGCAGTACTTC.

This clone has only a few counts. The CDR3 nucleotides read TGTGCCAGCAGTTTATGGGAGTCGGCCTACGAGCAGTACTTC. Translation: CASSLWESAYEQYF. This chain links TRBV27 with TRBJ2-7, with D perhaps TRBD2 (5 bases). Germline CDR1 and CDR2: MNHEY and SMNVEV (reference sequence). This CDR3 contains 14 residues. Deletions cut 1 base from V and 2 bases from J, with 9 bases between.

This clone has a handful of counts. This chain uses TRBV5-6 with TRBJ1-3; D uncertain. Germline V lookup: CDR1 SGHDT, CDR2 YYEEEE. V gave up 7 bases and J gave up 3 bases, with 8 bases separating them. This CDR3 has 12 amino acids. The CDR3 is CASHTSGNTIYF. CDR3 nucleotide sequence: TGTGCCAGCCACACCAGTGGAAACACCATATATTTT.